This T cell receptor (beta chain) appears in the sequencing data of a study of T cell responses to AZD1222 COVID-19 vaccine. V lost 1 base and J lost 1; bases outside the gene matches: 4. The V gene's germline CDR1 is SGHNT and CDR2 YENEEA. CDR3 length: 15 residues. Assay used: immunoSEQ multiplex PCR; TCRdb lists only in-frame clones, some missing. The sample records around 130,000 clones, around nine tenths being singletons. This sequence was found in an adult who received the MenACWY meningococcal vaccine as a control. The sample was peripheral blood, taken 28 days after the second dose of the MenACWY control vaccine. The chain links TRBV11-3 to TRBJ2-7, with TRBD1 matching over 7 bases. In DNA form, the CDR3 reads TGTGCCAGCAGCTTAGGAAGACAGGGTTCCTACGAGCAGTACGTC. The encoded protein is CASSLGRQGSYEQYV.